One sample yielded the 30 T cell receptor beta chains listed below, sequenced in a study of T-cell memory formation after mild COVID-19. Each CDR3 protein gets one entry after TCRdb re-called the 5' RACE reads with MiXCR. The table records under 250,000 distinct CDR3 sequences, 15% to 19% of them present only once. What was sequenced was PBMCs or a T cell subset sorted from them (not recorded which). The receptor source for this set is an adult woman who had mild COVID-19 (a few samples of this study predate the infection). Cell type and time point are not known.

V gene TRBV28 combines with J gene TRBJ1-5; D is ambiguous. The V and J ends lost 3 bases and 0 bases respectively, with 21 bases between them. The germline CDR1 and CDR2 sequences are MDHEN and SYDVKM. There are 19 residues in the CDR3. CDR3 amino acids: CASSFQIGQTTLSNQPQHF. Written as DNA, the CDR3 is TGTGCCAGCAGTTTCCAGATCGGGCAGACGACCCTTAGCAATCAGCCCCAGCATTTT. The whole variable domain, filled in from reference TRBV28 and TRBJ1-5, reads DVKVTQSSRYLVKRTGEKVFLECVQDMDHENMFWYRQDPGLGLRLIYFSYDVKMKEKGDIPEGYSVSREKKERFSLILESASTNQTSMYLCASSFQIGQTTLSNQPQHFGDGTRLSIL.

The chain recombines TRBV3-1 with TRBJ1-1; D gene uncertain. This CDR3 has 11 amino acids. The germline CDR1 and CDR2 sequences are LGHDT and YNNKEL (reference sequence). V was clipped by 10 bases and J by 1 base, with 7 bases between them. CDR3 nucleotides: TGTGCCACTGGGAGGAACACTGAAGCTTTCTTT. Amino acid sequence: CATGRNTEAFF.

V usage is TRBV4-1 and J usage is TRBJ1-5; no clear D. The V gene's germline CDR1 is MGHRA and CDR2 YSYEKL. The CDR3 extends over 15 amino acids. V lost 1 base to trimming and J lost 4 bases, with 11 bases between them. CDR3 bases: TGCGCCAGCAGCCAAGGGGATTTAAGGAATCAGCCCCAGCATTTT. Its protein is CASSQGDLRNQPQHF.

The V gene is TRBV3-1, the J gene TRBJ2-3, with D perhaps matching TRBD1 or TRBD2 (5 bases each). The CDR3 is 14 residues long. The V gene's germline CDR1 is LGHDT and CDR2 YNNKEL (reference sequence). The ends were cut back, 7 bases at V and 6 bases at J, with 17 bases in the middle. This CDR3 reads CASTPEGLADTQYF. DNA for the CDR3: TGTGCCAGCACCCCCGAGGGGCTAGCCGATACGCAGTATTTT.

This clonotype has a handful of counts. The V gene is TRBV29-1, the J gene TRBJ1-4; possibly TRBD1 for D (6 bases). Germline V CDR1 and CDR2: SQVTM, ANQGSEA. The CDR3 is 15 residues long. V lost 6 bases to trimming and J lost 5 bases, with 19 bases between them. DNA for the CDR3: TGCAGCGTCTCCAGGGGCCTGGGCGGAAATGAAAAACTGTTTTTT. Translated: CSVSRGLGGNEKLFF.

This chain links TRBV10-3 with TRBJ1-1; 9 positions match TRBD1. The trim removed 6 bases at V and 7 bases at J, leaving 6 bases unmatched. Germline V lookup: CDR1 ENHRY, CDR2 SYGVKD. The CDR3 has 13 amino acids. The CDR3 spells CAIRKTGGDEAFF. The CDR3 coding sequence is TGTGCCATCAGAAAGACAGGGGGGGATGAAGCTTTCTTT.

V is TRBV5-1 and J is TRBJ2-5; 8 nucleotides line up with TRBD1. The CDR3 spans 13 residues. The J segment lost 4 bases and the V segment lost 4 bases, leaving 3 bases of the junction unmatched. CDR1 is SGHRS and CDR2 is YFSETQ in the germline V gene. CDR3 DNA sequence: TGCGCCAGCAGCGCGACAGGGGTAGAGACCCAGTACTTC. Its protein is CASSATGVETQYF.

This clonotype was counted many times. The chain has TRBV14 and TRBJ2-7; no firm D call. The CDR3 spans 14 residues. V was pared by 2 bases and J by 1 base, with 9 bases between. The germline CDR1 and CDR2 sequences are SGHDN and FVKESK. This CDR3 reads CASSQLYSSYEQYF. CDR3 nucleotide sequence: TGTGCCAGCAGCCAACTGTACAGTTCCTACGAGCAGTACTTC.

This clonotype was seen more than once but under ten times. V is TRBV6-1 and J is TRBJ1-5; TRBD1 matches at 9 bases. CDR1 is MNHNS and CDR2 is SASEGT in the germline V gene. CDR3 size: 14 residues. With 2 bases clipped from V and 6 bases from J, the junction kept 2 bases outside the gene matches. The CDR3 sequence: CASSEHRGPQPQHF. CDR3 nucleotide sequence: TGTGCCAGCAGTGAACACAGGGGGCCTCAGCCCCAGCATTTT.

This clonotype has more than one count but fewer than ten. The V call is TRBV7-9, the J call TRBJ1-2, with a possible D match to TRBD1 (5 bases). This CDR3 is 14 amino acids long. Germline loops: CDR1 SEHNR, CDR2 FQNEAQ (reference sequence). Deletions cut 1 base from V and 7 bases from J, with 13 bases between. CDR3 sequence: CASSLVSGSAGYTF. The CDR3 coding sequence is TGTGCCAGCAGCTTAGTGTCAGGGTCCGCTGGCTACACCTTC.

This clonotype has a count of ten or more. CDR3 residues: CASSLQTGTRGYEQYF. CDR3 nucleotide sequence: TGTGCCAGCAGCTTACAGACAGGGACGCGTGGGTACGAGCAGTACTTC. This chain links TRBV7-2 with TRBJ2-7, with 7 positions matching TRBD1. Looked up from germline, CDR1 is SGHTA and CDR2 is FQGNSA. The CDR3 runs to 16 residues. V gave up 2 bases and J gave up 4 bases; unmatched junction bases: 11.

This rearrangement joins TRBV7-9 to TRBJ2-7; 7 bases match TRBD1. The CDR3 runs 19 residues. Germline assignment: CDR1 SEHNR and CDR2 FQNEAQ (reference sequence). J gave up 2 bases and V 4 bases, and 20 bases lay outside the gene matches. The CDR3 sequence is CASSSHPRDSLAPTYEQYF. The CDR3 region has the DNA TGTGCCAGCAGCTCTCACCCCCGGGACAGCCTTGCCCCAACCTACGAGCAGTACTTC.

The CDR3, as DNA: TGTGCCAGCAGTTCCCCGGACAGGGGGAACACTGAAGCTTTCTTT. It is translated as CASSSPDRGNTEAFF. The chain recombines TRBV6-2 or TRBV6-3 with TRBJ1-1, with 9 bases aligning to TRBD1. This CDR3 has 15 amino acids. V dropped 4 bases and J dropped 1; count of bases not matched to a gene: 4. Germline values: CDR1 MNHEY, CDR2 SVGEGT.

The sample holds a few counts of this clonotype. The chain has TRBV7-9 and TRBJ1-3; 7 bases fit TRBD1. The length of the CDR3 is 17 residues. V was pared by 5 bases and J by 3 bases, with 13 bases of the junction left unmatched. Germline values: CDR1 SEHNR, CDR2 FQNEAQ (reference sequence). The CDR3 sequence is CASSEPTGKEVGNTIYF. The DNA of the CDR3 is TGTGCCAGCAGCGAGCCGACAGGGAAGGAAGTTGGAAACACCATATATTTT.

At least ten counts were recorded for this clonotype. The rearrangement joins TRBV11-2 to TRBJ2-5; D uncertain. CDR3 length: 12 residues. V gave up 1 base and J gave up 4 bases, with 4 bases separating them. From germline, CDR1 is SGHAT and CDR2 FQNNGV. CDR3 amino acids: CASSLVRETQYF. The CDR3 DNA is TGTGCCAGCAGCTTAGTCCGAGAGACCCAGTACTTC.

This clonotype was counted many times. The rearrangement uses TRBV7-2 and TRBJ2-3, with TRBD2 identical over 12 bases. From germline, CDR1 is SGHTA and CDR2 FQGNSA. The length of the CDR3 is 19 residues. The trim removed 4 bases at V and 4 bases at J, leaving 15 bases unmatched. For the CDR3, the DNA is TGTGCCAGCAGCTCTAATTTGCTAGCGGGAGGGATGGGGTCAGATACGCAGTATTTT. It translates to CASSSNLLAGGMGSDTQYF.

J is TRBJ2-3 and V is TRBV5-1; 12 nucleotides align to TRBD2. The CDR3 runs 17 residues. Germline V CDR1 and CDR2: SGHRS, YFSETQ. V dropped 2 bases and J dropped 5; count of bases not matched to a gene: 9. CDR3 amino acids: CASSFASGGAVGDTQYF. The CDR3 nucleotides read TGCGCCAGCAGCTTCGCTAGCGGGGGGGCCGTGGGAGATACGCAGTATTTT.

CDR3 residues: CASSRSQGAQETQYF. CDR3 coding DNA: TGCGCCAGCAGCCGTTCTCAGGGTGCTCAAGAGACCCAGTACTTC. The chain joins TRBV5-1 to TRBJ2-5, with D maybe TRBD1 (5 bases). CDR1 is SGHRS and CDR2 is YFSETQ in the germline V gene. The CDR3 is made up of 15 amino acids. Trimming stripped 4 bases from V and 2 bases from J, with 15 bases between.

This clonotype has only a few counts. The gene calls are TRBV11-3 and TRBJ1-1, with no clear D. The ends were cut back, 5 bases at V and 5 bases at J, with 18 bases in the middle. The CDR3 loop spans 15 amino acids. Germline values: CDR1 SGHNT, CDR2 YENEEA. As DNA, the CDR3 is TGTGCCAGCAGCCCCCGAAGGGTGATTGGGACTGAAGCTTTCTTT. Protein sequence: CASSPRRVIGTEAFF.

The sample holds many counts of this clonotype. The chain uses TRBV7-2 and TRBJ1-2; TRBD1 matches at 12 bases. Germline-derived CDR1 and CDR2 are SGHTA and FQGNSA. V dropped 4 bases and J dropped 4; count of bases not matched to a gene: 19. This CDR3 is 20 amino acids long. The CDR3 nucleotides read TGTGCCAGCAGCTACCTGTTGGGGCCGGGACAGGGGGCGTTGACCTATGGCTACACCTTC. As protein: CASSYLLGPGQGALTYGYTF.

J is TRBJ2-3 and V is TRBV7-8, with TRBD2 matching over 12 bases. The J segment lost 7 bases and the V segment lost 5 bases, leaving 10 bases of the junction unmatched. Germline V lookup: CDR1 SGHVS, CDR2 FQNEAQ. The CDR3 extends over 16 amino acids. The CDR3 loop is CASSPQPSGRANTQYF. Here the CDR3 DNA reads TGTGCCAGCAGCCCCCAACCTAGCGGGAGGGCCAATACGCAGTATTTT.

In its sample, this clonotype was seen a few times. Written as DNA, the CDR3 is TGTGCCAGCAGTCCCGGGGGGTCAACTAATGAAAAACTGTTTTTT. This codes for CASSPGGSTNEKLFF. V gene TRBV28 combines with J gene TRBJ1-4; possibly TRBD1 for D (5 bases). The CDR3 sequence is 15 residues long. CDR1 is MDHEN and CDR2 is SYDVKM in the germline V gene. V was trimmed by 5 bases and J by 0 bases, leaving 10 bases between them.

This clonotype has only a few counts. J is TRBJ1-5 and V is TRBV7-8; 9 bases agree with TRBD1. This CDR3 comprises 19 residues. Germline trimming cut 5 bases from V and 5 bases from J; bases unmatched to any gene: 19. Germline CDR1 reads SGHVS; CDR2 reads FQNEAQ. CDR3 sequence reads: CASSATSYSGTGRYQPQHF. Here the CDR3 DNA reads TGTGCCAGCAGCGCAACTTCTTATTCCGGGACAGGGAGGTATCAGCCCCAGCATTTT.

This chain uses TRBV7-8 with TRBJ1-1; D is undetermined. Germline-derived CDR1 and CDR2 are SGHVS and FQNEAQ. The CDR3 is made up of 15 amino acids. V was clipped by 2 bases and J by 3 bases, with 13 bases between them. For the CDR3, the DNA is TGTGCCAGCAGCTTAAAAGTGGTTTCAGACACTGAAGCTTTCTTT. As protein: CASSLKVVSDTEAFF.

This clonotype was seen a few times. V is TRBV12-3 or TRBV12-4 and J is TRBJ1-5; TRBD1 might be the D (6 bases). Trimming cost V 7 bases and J 7 bases, with 17 bases left between them. The CDR3 covers 14 residues. Written as DNA, the CDR3 is TGTGCCAGCACCGCCGGGGGGGCCAGGCAGCCCCAGCATTTT. This sequence encodes CASTAGGARQPQHF.

This clonotype came up a few times. The chain recombines TRBV11-3 with TRBJ1-1; D is perhaps TRBD1 (5 bases). CDR1 is SGHNT and CDR2 is YENEEA in the germline V gene. The CDR3 runs 18 residues. Trimming pared 2 bases from V and 4 bases from J, leaving 23 bases between. Here the CDR3 reads CASSLLRIPGKRGTEAFF. CDR3 nucleotides: TGTGCCAGCAGCTTACTACGCATTCCGGGAAAAAGGGGCACTGAAGCTTTCTTT. Full variable domain (outside the CDR3, taken from reference TRBV11-3 and TRBJ1-1): EAGVVQSPRYKIIEKKQPVAFWCNPISGHNTLYWYLQNLGQGPELLIRYENEEAVDDSQLPKDRFSAERLKGVDSTLKIQPAELGDSAVYLCASSLLRIPGKRGTEAFFGQGTRLTVV.

This clonotype was observed a few times. V and J are TRBV18 and TRBJ2-7, with D possibly matching TRBD1 (6 bases). The CDR3 consists of 13 residues. V lost 3 bases to trimming and J lost 3 bases, with 9 bases between them. Germline V gene sequence: CDR1 KGHSH, CDR2 LQKENI. As DNA, the CDR3 is TGTGCCAGCTCACCGACAGGAAGCTACGAGCAGTACTTC. Translated, it gives CASSPTGSYEQYF.

There are a few counts of this clonotype. The V and J genes are TRBV12-3 or TRBV12-4 and TRBJ2-2; 12 nucleotides match TRBD2. This CDR3 is built from 16 residues. After removal of 4 bases from V and 6 bases from J, the junction contained 6 bases not matched to a gene. CDR3 nucleotide sequence: TGTGCCAGCAGTTCTCTAGCGGGAGGGTACGCCGGGGAGCTGTTTTTT. As protein: CASSSLAGGYAGELFF.

V gene TRBV3-1 combines with J gene TRBJ1-5; tentatively, D is TRBD1 (6 bases). Germline loops: CDR1 LGHDT, CDR2 YNNKEL (reference sequence). Trimming took off 1 base at V and 6 bases at J, with 13 bases between the two ends. CDR3 length equals 15 residues. The DNA of the CDR3 is TGTGCCAGCAGCCAAGGAACAGGGCAAGGTCAGCCCCAGCATTTT. Amino acids: CASSQGTGQGQPQHF.

J is TRBJ1-5 and V is TRBV24-1; D is undetermined. The germline gives CDR1 KGHDR, CDR2 SFDVKD. The CDR3 sequence is 14 residues long. Trimming pared 2 bases from V and 4 bases from J, leaving 8 bases between. The CDR3 protein is CATSDSGRNQPQHF. CDR3 nucleotides: TGTGCCACCAGTGATTCCGGACGTAATCAGCCCCAGCATTTT.